This TCR beta chain appears in the sequencing data of a study of T cell responses to AZD1222 COVID-19 vaccine. Whole-study findings and limits: After the peak T cell response, and only then, were repertoires sampled. Unmutated variant regions are reportedly the target of nearly half of TCRs that are spike-specific. The CD4 TCRs associated with vaccination extended across spike and predominated at 160-218 and 743-854.

Concerning this clone: Antigen specificity is unknown.

Sequencing used immunoSEQ multiplex PCR; TCRdb keeps in-frame clones, though not all of them. The sample has about 69,000 clones, less than 90% seen once; the top ten hold around a quarter. Germline V gene sequence: CDR1 ENHRY, CDR2 SYGVKD. The length of the CDR3 is 13 residues. The germline V and J ends were trimmed by 5 bases and 3 bases, with 10 bases remaining between them. Pooled together were second doses at about 4 or about 12 weeks. Sequencing was performed on peripheral blood, taken 28 days after the second AZD1222 dose. This sequence originates from an adult who received the AZD1222 COVID-19 vaccine. The chain combines TRBV10-3 with TRBJ1-1; D uncertain. The CDR3 loop reads CAISLGEHTEAFF. CDR3 in DNA: TGTGCCATCAGTCTCGGGGAGCACACTGAAGCTTTCTTT.